The TCR beta chain described here comes from a study of vaccination and CD4 T cells after COVID-19. The Oncomine TCR Beta short-read assay was applied to DNA of cultured CD4+ T cells. One entry per CDR3 protein, called by TCRdb with MiXCR from the PCR reads. This table has more than 12,000 distinct CDR3 sequences, 48% appearing once. This clonotype was picked up a small number of times. Its antigen is undetermined. The treatment: roughly 11-day PBMC culture with coronavirus spike peptide pools or control peptides (ViraFEST assay). The CDR3 spans 13 residues. Germline V lookup: CDR1 SNHLY, CDR2 FYNNEI. V was shortened by 6 bases and J by 4 bases, with 12 bases between the two germline ends.

Sequenced material: CD4+ T cells from blood, cultured in vitro. The source of this sequence is a human donor who had recovered from COVID-19. This chain uses TRBV2 with TRBJ1-2; D perhaps matches TRBD1 (6 bases). The CDR3 loop is CASSQLDSYGYTF. The CDR3 nucleotides read TGTGCCAGCAGCCAATTGGACAGCTATGGCTACACCTTC.